This T cell receptor (beta chain) was identified during a study of blood T cell repertoires in COVID-19. Method: immunoSEQ multiplex PCR; TCRdb's copy keeps in-frame clones and lacks some. This sample has about 280,000 clones, with approximately 90% found just once. The origin of this receptor is a woman aged 40 to 50 who had recovered from COVID-19. Sequencing was done on a sample of PBMCs or T cells enriched from blood (not recorded which).

CDR3 DNA sequence: TGCGCCAGCAGCCAACGGACAGGGGCTTCGACAGATACGCAGTATTTT. Amino acids: CASSQRTGASTDTQYF. The V call is TRBV4-1, the J call TRBJ2-3; the match to TRBD1 covers 9 bases. Per germline, CDR1 MGHRA and CDR2 YSYEKL. The J segment lost 3 bases and the V segment lost 2 bases, leaving 6 bases of the junction unmatched. CDR3 length: 16 residues.